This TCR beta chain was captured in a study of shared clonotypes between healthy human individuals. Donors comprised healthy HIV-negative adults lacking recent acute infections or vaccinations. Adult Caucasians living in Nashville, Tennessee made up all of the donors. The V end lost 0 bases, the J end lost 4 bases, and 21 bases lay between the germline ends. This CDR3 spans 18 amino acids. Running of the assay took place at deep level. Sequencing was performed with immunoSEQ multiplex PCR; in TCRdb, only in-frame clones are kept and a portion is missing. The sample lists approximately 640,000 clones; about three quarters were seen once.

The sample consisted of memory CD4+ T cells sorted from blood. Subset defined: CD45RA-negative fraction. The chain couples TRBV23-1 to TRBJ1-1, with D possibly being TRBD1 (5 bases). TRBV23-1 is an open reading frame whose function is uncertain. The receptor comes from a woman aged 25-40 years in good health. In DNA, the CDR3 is TGCGCCAGCAGTCAATCGCAGCGGACACGGGACGGTCGCACTGAAGCTTTCTTT. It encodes CASSQSQRTRDGRTEAFF.